This T cell receptor beta chain was captured in a study of blood T cell repertoires in COVID-19. As for the study in general: Samples representing acute and convalescent COVID-19 were sourced from the United States, Italy and Spain. Sources were T cells, B-cell-depleted T cells, or PBMCs; the material itself was cDNA or gDNA.

The sample holds a few counts of this clone. V lost 7 bases and J 8 bases, leaving 17 bases between the germline ends. Germline-derived CDR1 and CDR2 are GTSNPN and SVGIG (reference sequence). This CDR3 spans 12 amino acids. Per the study methods: Amplified reference gene primers provided the basis for estimating nucleated cell counts. Clones were sequenced by immunoSEQ multiplex PCR, and TCRdb holds only the in-frame ones, with some missing. V and J calls and clone size are as listed in that table; D and trimming were resolved from the DNA. Here the sample spans hundreds of thousands of clones, 75% to 90% being singletons.

This TCR derives from a man aged 40-55 years with acute or convalescent COVID-19. The chain has TRBV30 and TRBJ1-2, with a tentative D call TRBD1 (5 bases). Sequencing input: peripheral blood. The CDR3, as DNA: TGTGCCTTTGGGCAGGGTGCAAAGGGCTACACCTTC. It translates to CAFGQGAKGYTF.